Listed below are T cell receptor beta chains from one sample, sequenced in a study of T-cell memory formation after mild COVID-19. TCRdb re-derived calls from the 5' RACE reads in MiXCR, one entry per CDR3 protein. The sample holds roughly 110,000 distinct CDR3 sequences, roughly 12% seen once. Material: PBMCs or a T cell subset sorted from them (not recorded which). All receptors derive from an adult woman who had mild COVID-19 (a few samples of this study predate the infection). Cell type and time point are not known. Each CDR3 is given with its conserved first and last residue. D genes are given only for firm matches. Clone sizes are given selectively: once, few, many, or a class where the clone is expanded.

v_call: TRBV20-1
j_call: TRBJ2-3
d_call: TRBD2
clone_size: few
cdr3_aa: CSARQLVGRTDTQYF
cdr3_nt: TGCAGTGCTAGACAACTAGTCGGGAGGACAGATACGCAGTATTTT

v_call: TRBV12-3/TRBV12-4
j_call: TRBJ1-1
d_call: -
clone_size: -
cdr3_aa: CASTPANTEAFF
cdr3_nt: TGTGCCAGCACACCGGCGAACACTGAAGCTTTCTTT

v_call: TRBV7-8
j_call: TRBJ1-1
d_call: TRBD1
clone_size: -
cdr3_aa: CASSLRQGWANTEAFF
cdr3_nt: TGTGCCAGCAGCTTACGACAGGGATGGGCTAACACTGAAGCTTTCTTT

v_call: TRBV4-3
j_call: TRBJ2-7
d_call: TRBD2
clone_size: few
cdr3_aa: CASSQDRAGVFYEQYF
cdr3_nt: TGCGCCAGCAGCCAAGACAGAGCGGGAGTCTTCTACGAGCAGTACTTC

v_call: TRBV15
j_call: TRBJ2-5
d_call: -
clone_size: -
cdr3_aa: CATSRDGETQYF
cdr3_nt: TGTGCCACCAGCAGAGATGGTGAGACCCAGTACTTC

v_call: TRBV24-1
j_call: TRBJ2-3
d_call: -
clone_size: -
cdr3_aa: CATSDPGDTQYF
cdr3_nt: TGTGCCACCAGTGACCCGGGAGATACGCAGTATTTT

v_call: TRBV2
j_call: TRBJ1-2
d_call: -
clone_size: few
cdr3_aa: CASSESDRRNYGYTF
cdr3_nt: TGTGCCAGCAGTGAATCGGACCGACGAAACTATGGCTACACCTTC

v_call: TRBV9
j_call: TRBJ2-6
d_call: -
clone_size: -
cdr3_aa: CASSVSVDSSGANVLTF
cdr3_nt: TGTGCCAGCAGCGTCTCCGTTGACAGCTCTGGGGCCAACGTCCTGACTTTC

v_call: TRBV12-3/TRBV12-4
j_call: TRBJ2-3
d_call: TRBD1
clone_size: -
cdr3_aa: CASAQGQGLTDTQYF
cdr3_nt: TGTGCCAGCGCGCAGGGACAGGGACTCACAGATACGCAGTATTTT

v_call: TRBV20-1
j_call: TRBJ2-1
d_call: TRBD1
clone_size: few
cdr3_aa: CSAGIREQGAVYNEQFF
cdr3_nt: TGCAGTGCTGGGATTAGGGAACAGGGGGCTGTATACAATGAGCAGTTCTTC

v_call: TRBV7-9
j_call: TRBJ2-5
d_call: TRBD2
clone_size: -
cdr3_aa: CASSLVASGRAGETQYF
cdr3_nt: TGTGCCAGCAGCTTAGTGGCTAGCGGGAGGGCCGGGGAGACCCAGTACTTC

v_call: TRBV14
j_call: TRBJ2-7
d_call: -
clone_size: -
cdr3_aa: CASSQGVEEFTYEQYF
cdr3_nt: TGTGCCAGCAGCCAGGGAGTTGAGGAATTCACCTACGAGCAGTACTTC

v_call: TRBV18
j_call: TRBJ2-1
d_call: -
clone_size: few
cdr3_aa: CASSPSQGHNEQFF
cdr3_nt: TGTGCCAGCTCACCATCACAGGGACACAATGAGCAGTTCTTC

v_call: TRBV9
j_call: TRBJ2-5
d_call: TRBD2
clone_size: few
cdr3_aa: CASSVEASGVETQYF
cdr3_nt: TGTGCCAGCAGCGTAGAGGCTAGCGGGGTGGAGACCCAGTACTTC

v_call: TRBV27
j_call: TRBJ2-7
d_call: TRBD2
clone_size: -
cdr3_aa: CASSSGTSGYSSYEQYF
cdr3_nt: TGTGCCAGCAGTTCCGGGACTAGCGGGTACTCTTCCTACGAGCAGTACTTC

v_call: TRBV27
j_call: TRBJ2-7
d_call: -
clone_size: -
cdr3_aa: CASSLSSLFNYEQYF
cdr3_nt: TGTGCCAGCAGTTTATCTTCCTTATTTAACTACGAGCAGTACTTC

v_call: TRBV27
j_call: TRBJ1-1
d_call: -
clone_size: few
cdr3_aa: CASSPSTAANTEAFF
cdr3_nt: TGTGCCAGCAGTCCTTCGACAGCAGCGAACACTGAAGCTTTCTTT

v_call: TRBV5-1
j_call: TRBJ1-1
d_call: -
clone_size: few
cdr3_aa: CASSPSPVGGLGAFF
cdr3_nt: TGCGCCAGCAGCCCCAGTCCCGTGGGGGGGCTCGGAGCTTTCTTT

v_call: TRBV5-1
j_call: TRBJ2-3
d_call: -
clone_size: -
cdr3_aa: CASSLWGQNIDTQYF
cdr3_nt: TGCGCCAGCAGCTTGTGGGGCCAAAACATAGATACGCAGTATTTT

v_call: TRBV11-2
j_call: TRBJ2-7
d_call: -
clone_size: -
cdr3_aa: CASSLDEWGRGIDTYEQYF
cdr3_nt: TGTGCCAGCAGCTTAGACGAGTGGGGTCGGGGAATTGACACCTACGAGCAGTACTTC

v_call: TRBV2
j_call: TRBJ2-7
d_call: -
clone_size: few
cdr3_aa: CASSEAQSYSYEQYF
cdr3_nt: TGTGCCAGCAGTGAAGCCCAAAGCTACAGCTACGAGCAGTACTTC

v_call: TRBV7-8
j_call: TRBJ1-1
d_call: -
clone_size: few
cdr3_aa: CASSLAVGLYLNTEAFF
cdr3_nt: TGTGCCAGCAGCTTAGCGGTCGGCTTATATTTGAACACTGAAGCTTTCTTT

v_call: TRBV6-6
j_call: TRBJ1-2
d_call: TRBD1
clone_size: -
cdr3_aa: CASSYGDSNYGYTF
cdr3_nt: TGTGCCAGCAGTTACGGGGACAGCAACTATGGCTACACCTTC

v_call: TRBV9
j_call: TRBJ2-1
d_call: TRBD2
clone_size: -
cdr3_aa: CASSVSLAGVNEQFF
cdr3_nt: TGTGCCAGCAGCGTATCTCTAGCGGGAGTTAATGAGCAGTTCTTC

v_call: TRBV27
j_call: TRBJ1-2
d_call: TRBD1
clone_size: -
cdr3_aa: CASRTGASYTF
cdr3_nt: TGTGCCAGCAGGACAGGGGCGAGCTACACCTTC

v_call: TRBV7-9
j_call: TRBJ2-7
d_call: TRBD1
clone_size: few
cdr3_aa: CASSYPGTGDEQYF
cdr3_nt: TGTGCCAGCAGCTATCCCGGGACAGGGGACGAGCAGTACTTC

v_call: TRBV29-1
j_call: TRBJ2-1
d_call: -
clone_size: many
cdr3_aa: CSGCLRLRYNEQFF
cdr3_nt: TGCAGCGGGTGTCTTCGGTTGAGGTACAATGAGCAGTTCTTC

v_call: TRBV25-1
j_call: TRBJ2-7
d_call: -
clone_size: -
cdr3_aa: CASSGRRRTWEQYF
cdr3_nt: TGTGCCAGCAGTGGTAGGAGGCGCACCTGGGAGCAGTACTTC

v_call: TRBV6-4
j_call: TRBJ2-3
d_call: -
clone_size: -
cdr3_aa: CASSAYFIQDVTDTQYF
cdr3_nt: TGTGCCAGCAGTGCATATTTTATTCAGGATGTCACAGATACGCAGTATTTT

v_call: TRBV7-9
j_call: TRBJ1-1
d_call: -
clone_size: -
cdr3_aa: CASSLSFRGQEDTEAFF
cdr3_nt: TGTGCCAGCAGCTTATCGTTCCGGGGGCAGGAGGACACTGAAGCTTTCTTT

v_call: TRBV3-1
j_call: TRBJ2-4
d_call: TRBD2
clone_size: few
cdr3_aa: CASSGLAGDTFRNIQYF
cdr3_nt: TGTGCCAGCAGCGGACTAGCGGGAGATACGTTTCGGAACATTCAGTACTTC

v_call: TRBV6-5
j_call: TRBJ2-6
d_call: -
clone_size: many
cdr3_aa: CASSYSGGSGANVLTF
cdr3_nt: TGTGCCAGCAGTTACTCGGGTGGTTCTGGGGCCAACGTCCTGACTTTC

v_call: TRBV9
j_call: TRBJ2-7
d_call: -
clone_size: few
cdr3_aa: CASSGGPSYEQYF
cdr3_nt: TGTGCCAGCAGCGGAGGCCCTTCATACGAGCAGTACTTC

v_call: TRBV10-3
j_call: TRBJ2-1
d_call: -
clone_size: few
cdr3_aa: CAISEGQGADEQFF
cdr3_nt: TGTGCCATCAGTGAAGGGCAGGGTGCCGATGAGCAGTTCTTC

v_call: TRBV12-3/TRBV12-4
j_call: TRBJ2-5
d_call: TRBD2
clone_size: -
cdr3_aa: CASSFGTSRETQYF
cdr3_nt: TGTGCCAGCAGTTTCGGGACTAGCCGGGAGACCCAGTACTTC

v_call: TRBV12-5
j_call: TRBJ2-1
d_call: -
clone_size: -
cdr3_aa: CASGIGVYNEQFF
cdr3_nt: TGTGCTAGTGGAATCGGCGTTTACAATGAGCAGTTCTTC

v_call: TRBV12-3/TRBV12-4
j_call: TRBJ1-6
d_call: -
clone_size: -
cdr3_aa: CASSLKEDSPLHF
cdr3_nt: TGTGCCAGCAGTTTAAAGGAGGATTCACCCCTCCACTTT

v_call: TRBV11-3
j_call: TRBJ1-2
d_call: -
clone_size: many
cdr3_aa: CASSYTWEVYF
cdr3_nt: TGTGCCAGCAGTTATACTTGGGAAGTCTACTTC

v_call: TRBV4-2
j_call: TRBJ2-6
d_call: TRBD2
clone_size: many
cdr3_aa: CASSQDPRGAAGANVLTF
cdr3_nt: TGTGCCAGCAGCCAAGATCCGCGGGGGGCTGCTGGGGCCAACGTCCTGACTTTC

v_call: TRBV29-1
j_call: TRBJ2-3
d_call: TRBD2
clone_size: many
cdr3_aa: CSVERRGGTDTQYF
cdr3_nt: TGCAGCGTTGAACGGCGGGGGGGCACAGATACGCAGTATTTT

v_call: TRBV12-3/TRBV12-4
j_call: TRBJ2-2
d_call: TRBD2
clone_size: -
cdr3_aa: CASTLLTSGVTGELFF
cdr3_nt: TGTGCCAGCACCCTCCTCACTAGCGGGGTTACCGGGGAGCTGTTTTTT

v_call: TRBV12-3/TRBV12-4
j_call: TRBJ2-3
d_call: -
clone_size: few
cdr3_aa: CASSLGRWDTQYF
cdr3_nt: TGTGCCAGCAGTTTAGGAAGGTGGGATACGCAGTATTTT

v_call: TRBV12-3/TRBV12-4
j_call: TRBJ2-1
d_call: TRBD1
clone_size: few
cdr3_aa: CASSSIGQGLMDNEQFF
cdr3_nt: TGTGCCAGCAGTTCGATTGGACAGGGGCTGATGGACAATGAGCAGTTCTTC

v_call: TRBV12-3/TRBV12-4
j_call: TRBJ2-7
d_call: -
clone_size: -
cdr3_aa: CASSFNLVGYEQYF
cdr3_nt: TGTGCCAGCAGTTTTAATCTGGTTGGCTACGAGCAGTACTTC

v_call: TRBV29-1
j_call: TRBJ2-1
d_call: TRBD1
clone_size: few
cdr3_aa: CSVGLTGGIYNEQFF
cdr3_nt: TGCAGCGTTGGGTTGACAGGGGGTATCTACAATGAGCAGTTCTTC

v_call: TRBV24-1
j_call: TRBJ1-1
d_call: -
clone_size: -
cdr3_aa: CATSDFSGGEAFF
cdr3_nt: TGTGCCACCAGTGATTTCTCGGGAGGTGAAGCTTTCTTT

v_call: TRBV5-1
j_call: TRBJ2-3
d_call: -
clone_size: -
cdr3_aa: CASSLELVATDTQYF
cdr3_nt: TGCGCCAGCAGCTTGGAGCTAGTCGCCACAGATACGCAGTATTTT

v_call: TRBV5-1
j_call: TRBJ2-7
d_call: -
clone_size: -
cdr3_aa: CASKGQTYEQYF
cdr3_nt: TGCGCCAGCAAGGGGCAGACCTACGAGCAGTACTTC

v_call: TRBV12-3/TRBV12-4
j_call: TRBJ2-7
d_call: TRBD1
clone_size: -
cdr3_aa: CASSLGMTGTGSYEQYF
cdr3_nt: TGTGCCAGCAGTTTGGGGATGACGGGGACAGGGTCCTACGAGCAGTACTTC

v_call: TRBV12-3/TRBV12-4
j_call: TRBJ1-2
d_call: -
clone_size: -
cdr3_aa: CASSPPYRVGYTF
cdr3_nt: TGTGCCAGCAGTCCCCCTTACAGGGTCGGCTACACCTTC

v_call: TRBV12-3/TRBV12-4
j_call: TRBJ2-1
d_call: -
clone_size: -
cdr3_aa: CASYLGRDSLGNEQFF
cdr3_nt: TGTGCCAGCTATTTAGGTCGCGACAGCCTAGGCAATGAGCAGTTCTTC

v_call: TRBV12-3/TRBV12-4
j_call: TRBJ2-3
d_call: -
clone_size: -
cdr3_aa: CASSFHPPGRRADTQYF
cdr3_nt: TGTGCCAGCAGTTTTCACCCTCCGGGACGCCGGGCAGATACGCAGTATTTT

v_call: TRBV29-1
j_call: TRBJ2-6
d_call: -
clone_size: few
cdr3_aa: CSVAGAPSGANVLTF
cdr3_nt: TGCAGCGTTGCAGGGGCACCCTCTGGGGCCAACGTCCTGACTTTC

v_call: TRBV6-5
j_call: TRBJ2-1
d_call: -
clone_size: -
cdr3_aa: CASSYSAEYNEQFF
cdr3_nt: TGTGCCAGCAGTTACTCGGCAGAATACAATGAGCAGTTCTTC